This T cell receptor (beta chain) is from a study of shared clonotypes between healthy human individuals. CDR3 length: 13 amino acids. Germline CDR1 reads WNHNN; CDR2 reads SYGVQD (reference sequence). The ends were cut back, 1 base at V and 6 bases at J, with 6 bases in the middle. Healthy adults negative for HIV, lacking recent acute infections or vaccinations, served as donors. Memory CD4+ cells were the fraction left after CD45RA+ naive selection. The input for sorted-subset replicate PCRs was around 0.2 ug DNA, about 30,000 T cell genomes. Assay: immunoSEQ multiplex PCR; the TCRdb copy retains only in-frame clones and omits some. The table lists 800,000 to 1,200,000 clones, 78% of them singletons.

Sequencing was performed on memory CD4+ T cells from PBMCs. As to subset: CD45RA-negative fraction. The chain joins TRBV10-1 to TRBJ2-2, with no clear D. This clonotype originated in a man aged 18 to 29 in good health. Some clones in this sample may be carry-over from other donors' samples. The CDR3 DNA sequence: TGCGCCAGCAGTGAGTTAAGGGCCGGGGAGCTGTTTTTT. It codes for CASSELRAGELFF.